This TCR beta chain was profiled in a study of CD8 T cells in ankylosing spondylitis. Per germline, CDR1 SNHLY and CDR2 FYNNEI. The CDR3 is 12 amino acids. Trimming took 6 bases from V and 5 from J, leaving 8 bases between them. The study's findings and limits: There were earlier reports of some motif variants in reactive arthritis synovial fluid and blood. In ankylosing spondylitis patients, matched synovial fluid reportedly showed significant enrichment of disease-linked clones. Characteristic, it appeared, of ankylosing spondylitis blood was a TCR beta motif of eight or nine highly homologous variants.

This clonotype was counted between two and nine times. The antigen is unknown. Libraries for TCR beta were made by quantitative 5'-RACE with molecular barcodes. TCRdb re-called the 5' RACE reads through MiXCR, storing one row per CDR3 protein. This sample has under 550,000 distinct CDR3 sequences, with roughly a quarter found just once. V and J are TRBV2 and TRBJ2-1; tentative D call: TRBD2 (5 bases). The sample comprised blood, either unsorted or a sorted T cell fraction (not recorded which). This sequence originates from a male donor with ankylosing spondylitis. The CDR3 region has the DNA TGTGCCAGCAGGAGGACTGACAATGAGCAGTTCTTC. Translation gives CASRRTDNEQFF.